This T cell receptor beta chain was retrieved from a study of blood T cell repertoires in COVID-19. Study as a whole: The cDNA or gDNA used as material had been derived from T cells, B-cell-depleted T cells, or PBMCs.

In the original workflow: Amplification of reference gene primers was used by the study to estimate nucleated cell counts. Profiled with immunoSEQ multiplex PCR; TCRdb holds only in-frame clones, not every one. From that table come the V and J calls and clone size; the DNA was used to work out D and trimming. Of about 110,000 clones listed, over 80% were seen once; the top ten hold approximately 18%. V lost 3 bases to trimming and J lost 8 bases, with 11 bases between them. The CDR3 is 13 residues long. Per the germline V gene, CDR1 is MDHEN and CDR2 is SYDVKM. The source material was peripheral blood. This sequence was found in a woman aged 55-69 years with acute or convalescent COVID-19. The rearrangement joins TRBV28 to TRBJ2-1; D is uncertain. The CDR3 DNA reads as TGTGCCAGCAGTTTCGGAGTTTCCGATGAGCAGTTCTTC. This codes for CASSFGVSDEQFF.